The 28 T cell receptor beta chains listed next were all sequenced from one sample in a study of T-cell memory formation after mild COVID-19. Each CDR3 protein is one row after TCRdb ran MiXCR on the 5' RACE reads. The repertoire holds around 300,000 distinct CDR3 sequences, approximately 14% seen once, with approximately 22% in the top ten. Source material: PBMCs or a T cell subset sorted from them (not recorded which). The receptor source for this set is a man aged 18 to 30 who had mild COVID-19 (a few samples of this study predate the infection). Cell type and time point are not known.

The chain links TRBV6-1 to TRBJ2-6; no clear D. Trimming cost V 7 bases and J 1 base, with 8 bases left between them. This CDR3 has 14 residues. Germline V gives CDR1 MNHNS, CDR2 SASEGT. The CDR3 nucleotides read TGTGCCAGCACCACAAATTCTGGGGCCAACGTCCTGACTTTC. Translating it yields CASTTNSGANVLTF.

The chain links TRBV11-2 to TRBJ2-2; possibly TRBD2 for D (6 bases). The germline V gene encodes CDR1 SGHAT and CDR2 FQNNGV. Trimming shortened V by 5 bases and J by 0 bases, and 16 bases separated the two germline ends. This CDR3 has 17 residues. DNA for the CDR3: TGTGCCAGCAGCCCGCCGGGACTGGGATCGAACACCGGGGAGCTGTTTTTT. This sequence encodes CASSPPGLGSNTGELFF.

This clonotype came up a few times. This chain uses TRBV30 with TRBJ2-4; D might be TRBD1 or TRBD2, each matching 5 bases. The CDR3 is 15 amino acids. The germline CDR1 and CDR2 sequences are GTSNPN and SVGIG (reference sequence). V lost 3 bases and J 9 bases, leaving 21 bases between the germline ends. CDR3 residues: CAWRTSGAAAGIQYF. The CDR3 DNA reads as TGTGCCTGGAGGACCTCCGGGGCCGCGGCAGGCATTCAGTACTTC.

In its sample, this clonotype was seen a few times. The chain recombines TRBV29-1 with TRBJ2-2; tentative D call: TRBD1 (6 bases). The germline gives CDR1 SQVTM, CDR2 ANQGSEA. This CDR3 is built from 15 residues. Trimming removed 6 bases from V and 6 bases from J, with 20 bases in between. This CDR3 is CSVETGFWDAGELFF. The DNA of the CDR3 is TGCAGCGTGGAAACAGGGTTTTGGGACGCCGGGGAGCTGTTTTTT.

This clonotype was seen only a few times. This chain links TRBV3-1 with TRBJ2-2, with TRBD1 matching over 7 bases. V trimming: 1 base; J trimming: 12 bases; junction bases outside the gene matches: 2. The length of the CDR3 is 12 residues. CDR1 is LGHDT and CDR2 is YNNKEL in the germline V gene (reference sequence). The DNA for the CDR3 is TGTGCCAGCAGCCAAGGGACAGGAAAGCTGTTTTTT. Its translation is CASSQGTGKLFF.

The sample holds a few counts of this clonotype. The chain links TRBV5-1 to TRBJ2-2; D unresolved. With 6 bases removed from V and 0 bases from J, the gap between germline ends came to 12 bases. The CDR3 runs 15 residues. The germline V gene has CDR1 SGHRS and CDR2 YFSETQ. The CDR3 here is CASKQDSANTGELFF. The CDR3, as DNA: TGCGCCAGCAAACAAGACTCGGCGAACACCGGGGAGCTGTTTTTT.

This chain links TRBV19 with TRBJ2-1; 11 bases agree with TRBD2. V shed 4 bases and J 14 bases; nucleotides not matched to a gene: 10. This CDR3 contains 14 residues. Germline CDR1 LNHDA, CDR2 SQIVND (reference sequence). CDR3 nucleotides: TGTGCCAGTAGTAAGGCTAGCGGGGGGCCCGGGGAGTTCTTC. It yields the protein CASSKASGGPGEFF.

This rearrangement joins TRBV9 to TRBJ1-6; D unclear. The CDR3 loop spans 15 amino acids. V lost 3 bases, J lost 8 bases, and 15 bases lay in between. Germline V gene sequence: CDR1 SGDLS, CDR2 YYNGEE. The CDR3 DNA sequence: TGTGCCAGCAGCGCCGGCTGGGGAATTTATTCACCCCTCCACTTT. Translating it yields CASSAGWGIYSPLHF.

The CDR3 protein is CASSYSGRSYGYTF. Here the CDR3 DNA reads TGTGCCAGCAGTTACTCTGGACGGAGCTATGGCTACACCTTC. The rearrangement uses TRBV6-2 or TRBV6-3 and TRBJ1-2; D is unclear. The CDR3 loop spans 14 amino acids. CDR1 MNHEY and CDR2 SVGEGT come from the germline V gene. Trimming took off 0 bases at V and 4 bases at J, with 9 bases between the two ends.

This CDR3 reads CASSGPRVAQYF. The DNA of the CDR3 is TGTGCCAGCTCAGGACCGAGAGTAGCCCAGTACTTC. The chain carries TRBV2 and TRBJ2-5; D is uncertain. Germline CDR1 reads SNHLY; CDR2 reads FYNNEI. This CDR3 contains 12 residues. V was shortened by 8 bases and J by 9 bases, with 16 bases between the two germline ends.

The sample holds a few counts of this clonotype. V and J are TRBV6-6 and TRBJ2-7, with D possibly matching TRBD2 (7 bases). There are 14 residues in the CDR3. Trimming pared 4 bases from V and 7 bases from J, leaving 17 bases between. CDR1 is MNHNY and CDR2 is SVGAGI in the germline V gene (reference sequence). CDR3 nucleotide sequence: TGTGCCAGCAGTTCCTCTGGTGGGAGGGGGGAGCAGTACTTC. It encodes CASSSSGGRGEQYF.

There are a few counts of this clonotype. V is TRBV18 and J is TRBJ1-4, with D perhaps TRBD1 (6 bases). The germline V and J ends were trimmed by 5 bases and 11 bases, with 15 bases remaining between them. Germline V CDR1 and CDR2: KGHSH, LQKENI. The CDR3 sequence is 13 residues long. The CDR3 DNA follows: TGTGCCAGCTCAAGACAGGATATCGGGAAACTGTTTTTT. This sequence encodes CASSRQDIGKLFF.

This clonotype has a handful of counts. The rearrangement links TRBV4-1 to TRBJ1-4; D is ambiguous. This CDR3 spans 14 amino acids. V shed 3 bases and J shed 3 bases, with 8 bases lying between them. Germline assignment: CDR1 MGHRA and CDR2 YSYEKL. CDR3: CASSQFRANEKLFF. The CDR3 region has the DNA TGCGCCAGCAGCCAGTTCAGAGCTAATGAAAAACTGTTTTTT.

This clonotype has at least ten counts. V gene TRBV5-1 combines with J gene TRBJ2-5, with TRBD2 as a possible D gene (6 bases). Germline V gives CDR1 SGHRS, CDR2 YFSETQ. V was shortened by 1 base and J by 7 bases, with 17 bases between the two germline ends. The CDR3 is 15 amino acids. This chain's CDR3 is CASSLISGGAGTQYF. CDR3 nucleotide sequence: TGCGCCAGCAGCTTGATAAGTGGCGGGGCGGGGACCCAGTACTTC. The full variable domain, completed using reference TRBV5-1 and TRBJ2-5, is KAGVTQTPRYLIKTRGQQVTLSCSPISGHRSVSWYQQTPGQGLQFLFEYFSETQRNKGNFPGRFSGRQFSNSRSEMNVSTLELGDSALYLCASSLISGGAGTQYFGPGTRLLVL.

This clonotype was counted only a few times. The gene calls are TRBV7-8 and TRBJ1-4, with TRBD1 matching over 7 bases. Germline trimming cut 1 base from V and 8 bases from J; bases unmatched to any gene: 13. This CDR3 has 17 amino acids. Germline assignment: CDR1 SGHVS and CDR2 FQNEAQ. Here the CDR3 reads CASSLEFGTDPLEKLFF. The CDR3 bases are TGTGCCAGCAGCTTAGAGTTCGGGACAGACCCTCTCGAAAAACTGTTTTTT.

The J gene is TRBJ2-7, the V gene TRBV20-1; 10 bases are shared with TRBD1. V was clipped by 4 bases and J by 4 bases; unmatched bases: 7. The germline V gene encodes CDR1 DFQATT and CDR2 SNEGSKA (reference sequence). This CDR3 contains 14 residues. CDR3 loop: CSATPGTGAYEQYV. Written as DNA, the CDR3 is TGCAGTGCTACTCCCGGGACAGGGGCTTACGAGCAGTACGTC.

V gene TRBV11-2 combines with J gene TRBJ2-3, with 9 bases fitting TRBD2. Looked up from germline, CDR1 is SGHAT and CDR2 is FQNNGV. V dropped 5 bases and J dropped 4; count of bases not matched to a gene: 7. The CDR3 runs 15 residues. The CDR3 region is CASSKGGGASDTQYF. CDR3 DNA sequence: TGTGCCAGCAGCAAGGGCGGGGGGGCCTCAGATACGCAGTATTTT. The whole variable domain, remainder taken from reference TRBV11-2 and TRBJ2-3, is EAGVAQSPRYKIIEKRQSVAFWCNPISGHATLYWYQQILGQGPKLLIQFQNNGVVDDSQLPKDRFSAERLKGVDSTLKIQPAKLEDSAVYLCASSKGGGASDTQYFGPGTRLTVL.

This clonotype was found a few times. The chain joins TRBV12-3 or TRBV12-4 to TRBJ2-1; 9 bases are a match to TRBD2. This CDR3 contains 14 residues. V shed 10 bases, J shed 2 bases, and the junction held 6 bases outside the gene matches. CDR3 loop: CAMDSGGPYNEQFF. The CDR3 coding sequence is TGTGCCATGGATAGCGGGGGACCCTACAATGAGCAGTTCTTC.

The chain combines TRBV12-3 or TRBV12-4 with TRBJ1-1; D is uncertain. Trimming pared 8 bases from V and 1 base from J, leaving 14 bases between. The CDR3 runs 14 residues. The DNA of the CDR3 is TGTGCCAGCGGCCTCGAGTGGCGGAACACTGAAGCTTTCTTT. It encodes CASGLEWRNTEAFF.

This clonotype was detected only a few times. The rearrangement joins TRBV12-3 or TRBV12-4 to TRBJ1-5; D is undetermined. Trimming took off 9 bases at V and 6 bases at J, with 6 bases between the two ends. The CDR3 loop spans 10 amino acids. CDR3 loop: CARVRQPQHF. CDR3 bases: TGTGCCAGGGTCCGTCAGCCCCAGCATTTT.

This clonotype was counted a few times. The chain is built from TRBV6-2 or TRBV6-3 and TRBJ1-1; D is perhaps TRBD1 (5 bases). The CDR3 contains 15 residues. The germline V and J ends were trimmed by 7 bases and 4 bases, with 19 bases remaining between them. The germline V gene has CDR1 MNHEY and CDR2 SVGEGT. CDR3 bases: TGTGCCAGCACGAAATGGCAGGGCCCCGTCACTGAAGCTTTCTTT. Translating gives CASTKWQGPVTEAFF.

This clonotype was counted many times. The chain uses TRBV5-1 and TRBJ2-1, with TRBD2 as a possible D gene (6 bases). The germline V gene has CDR1 SGHRS and CDR2 YFSETQ. V lost 0 bases and J 0 bases, leaving 7 bases between the germline ends. The CDR3 is made up of 15 amino acids. The DNA of the CDR3 is TGCGCCAGCAGCTTGGTGGGGGGCTCCTACAATGAGCAGTTCTTC. Protein: CASSLVGGSYNEQFF.

The table lists this clonotype with a count of one. The germline gene is not matched at one end of the junction; a read error may be the cause. V and J are TRBV5-1 and TRBJ2-1, with TRBD1 identical over 10 bases. CDR3 length equals 15 residues. The germline V gene encodes CDR1 SGHRS and CDR2 YFSETQ. The chain's CDR3 is CDSSLEGQGLDEQFF. The CDR3, as DNA: TGCGACAGCAGCTTGGAGGGACAGGGGCTCGATGAGCAGTTCTTC.

The sample holds a few counts of this clonotype. CDR3 residues: CASSRKPGRVSGANVLTF. In DNA, the CDR3 is TGCGCCAGCAGCCGGAAGCCGGGACGGGTCTCTGGGGCCAACGTCCTGACTTTC. This chain joins TRBV4-1 and TRBJ2-6, with D tentatively TRBD1 or TRBD2 (5 bases each). Germline V gene lookup returns CDR1 MGHRA and CDR2 YSYEKL. The CDR3 extends over 18 amino acids. Trimming left V 4 bases short and J 0 bases short, with 16 bases between.

The genes are TRBV10-2 and TRBJ1-5; D is ambiguous. Trimming took off 2 bases at V and 7 bases at J, with 12 bases between the two ends. The CDR3 runs to 14 residues. Germline V gene sequence: CDR1 WSHSY, CDR2 SAAADI. Here the CDR3 DNA reads TGCGCCAGCAGTGAGATCGGGCATGGGCAGCCCCAGCATTTT. Residues: CASSEIGHGQPQHF.

This clonotype occurred many times. J is TRBJ2-5 and V is TRBV4-1; 9 bases are a match to TRBD2. V gave up 1 base and J gave up 5 bases; unmatched junction bases: 8. CDR3 length: 16 residues. The germline V gene has CDR1 MGHRA and CDR2 YSYEKL. The CDR3 here is CASSQAAGGPMETQYF. The CDR3 DNA follows: TGCGCCAGCAGCCAAGCGGCGGGGGGGCCAATGGAGACCCAGTACTTC.

In this sample, this clonotype turned up a few times. The chain recombines TRBV29-1 with TRBJ2-1; TRBD1 matches at 7 bases. Germline V gene sequence: CDR1 SQVTM, CDR2 ANQGSEA. There are 14 residues in the CDR3. In nucleotides, the CDR3 is TGCAGTGGGGGACAGTCGATTTGGGACAATGAGCAGTTCTTC. It encodes CSGGQSIWDNEQFF.

There are many counts of this clonotype. This rearrangement joins TRBV12-3 or TRBV12-4 to TRBJ2-3, with D perhaps matching TRBD2 (7 bases). The CDR3 has 17 amino acids. The V gene lost 5 bases and the J gene lost 0 bases, with 18 bases spanning the gap. CDR3 protein: CASSTKGGGTSTDTQYF. The CDR3 nucleotides are TGTGCCAGCAGTACAAAAGGGGGGGGGACTAGCACAGATACGCAGTATTTT.